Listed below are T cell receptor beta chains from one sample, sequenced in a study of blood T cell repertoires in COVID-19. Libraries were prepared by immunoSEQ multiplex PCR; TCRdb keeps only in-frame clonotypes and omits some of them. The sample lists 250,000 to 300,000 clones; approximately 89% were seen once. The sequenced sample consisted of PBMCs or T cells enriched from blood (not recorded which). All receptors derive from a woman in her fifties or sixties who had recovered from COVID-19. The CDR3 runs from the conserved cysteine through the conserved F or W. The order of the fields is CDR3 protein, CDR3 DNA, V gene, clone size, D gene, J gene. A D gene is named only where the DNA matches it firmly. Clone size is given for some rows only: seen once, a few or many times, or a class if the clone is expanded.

CASRRTGWNTEAFF	TGCGCCAGCAGGCGTACAGGTTGGAACACTGAAGCTTTCTTT	TRBV5-1	.	.	TRBJ1-1
CASRRLAGAARNEQFF	TGTGCCAGTAGGCGACTAGCGGGGGCGGCGAGGAATGAGCAGTTCTTC	TRBV19	.	TRBD2	TRBJ2-1
CASSQWGLAGGQETQYF	TGTGCCAGCAGCCAGTGGGGACTAGCGGGAGGGCAGGAGACCCAGTACTTC	TRBV3-1/TRBV3-2	.	TRBD2	TRBJ2-5
CASNTPGSQPQHF	TGTGCCAGCAACACCCCGGGTTCTCAGCCCCAGCATTTT	TRBV2	once	.	TRBJ1-5
CSVGTGSGNTIYF	TGCAGCGTCGGGACAGGGTCTGGAAACACCATATATTTT	TRBV29-1	.	TRBD1	TRBJ1-3
CASGLVQSLQRVTTGELFF	TGTGCTAGTGGTTTGGTACAAAGTCTTCAGCGGGTAACTACCGGGGAGCTGTTTTTT	TRBV12-5	.	.	TRBJ2-2
CASSFQTGVTEAFF	TGTGCCAGCAGCTTTCAGACAGGGGTCACTGAAGCTTTCTTT	TRBV11-2	.	TRBD1	TRBJ1-1
CASRPRGLGDYGYTF	TGCGCCAGCCGACCGCGAGGTCTAGGGGACTATGGCTACACCTTC	TRBV5-1	.	.	TRBJ1-2
CASSFPRGASGRGKETQYF	TGTGCCAGCAGCTTCCCCCGCGGGGCTAGCGGGAGGGGGAAAGAGACCCAGTACTTC	TRBV7-9	.	TRBD2	TRBJ2-5
CASTDRGMGSYNSPLHF	TGTGCCAGCACCGACCGGGGGATGGGCTCCTATAATTCACCCCTCCACTTT	TRBV2	.	.	TRBJ1-6
CASKGETDTQYF	TGTGCCAGCAAGGGGGAGACAGATACGCAGTATTTT	TRBV6-6	few	.	TRBJ2-3
CASSQDGGVNQPQHF	TGCGCCAGCAGCCAAGATGGAGGGGTCAATCAGCCCCAGCATTTT	TRBV4-1	.	.	TRBJ1-5
CASSSFLEGTNTEAFF	TGCGCCAGCAGCTCTTTTTTGGAAGGGACTAACACTGAAGCTTTCTTT	TRBV5-1	.	.	TRBJ1-1
CASSFMWGGYEQYF	TGCGCCAGCAGCTTTATGTGGGGAGGCTACGAGCAGTACTTC	TRBV5-1	few	.	TRBJ2-7
CASSSPGASGRWGDTQYF	TGTGCCAGCAGTTCCCCCGGGGCTAGCGGGAGGTGGGGAGATACGCAGTATTTT	TRBV28	.	TRBD2	TRBJ2-3
CASRQGLNQPQHF	TGTGCCAGCAGACAGGGGCTCAATCAGCCCCAGCATTTT	TRBV12-3/TRBV12-4	.	TRBD1	TRBJ1-5
CASSLSTRGTDTQYF	TGTGCCAGCAGTTTATCGACTAGAGGCACAGATACGCAGTATTTT	TRBV27	.	.	TRBJ2-3
CASSPKSGNYEQYF	TGTGCCAGCTCACCAAAAAGCGGGAACTACGAGCAGTACTTC	TRBV18	.	TRBD2	TRBJ2-7
CASSLPGTGGNEQFF	TGTGCCAGCAGTTTACCCGGGACAGGAGGAAATGAGCAGTTCTTC	TRBV28	.	TRBD1	TRBJ2-1
CAISGGGLTYEQYF	TGTGCCATCAGTGGAGGTGGACTCACCTACGAGCAGTACTTC	TRBV10-3	.	.	TRBJ2-7
CASSFHYEQYF	TGTGCCAGCAGTTTCCACTACGAGCAGTACTTC	TRBV12-3/TRBV12-4	few	.	TRBJ2-7
CASSLNRLAVLHNEQFF	TGTGCCAGCAGCTTGAATCGACTAGCGGTTCTCCACAATGAGCAGTTCTTC	TRBV5-8	.	TRBD2	TRBJ2-1
CASSLSSGLPDTQYF	TGTGCCAGCAGCTTGTCTAGCGGGCTCCCGGATACGCAGTATTTT	TRBV7-3	.	TRBD2	TRBJ2-3
CASSSQWNTEAFF	TGTGCCAGCTCATCTCAGTGGAACACTGAAGCTTTCTTT	TRBV18	.	.	TRBJ1-1
CASSYVGQVGNTEAFF	TGTGCCAGCAGTTACGTGGGACAGGTTGGGAACACTGAAGCTTTCTTT	TRBV6-5	.	TRBD1	TRBJ1-1
CASSLATGEFYEQYF	TGTGCCAGCAGCTTAGCAACGGGGGAGTTCTACGAGCAGTACTTC	TRBV7-6	.	.	TRBJ2-7